Each of the 27 T cell receptor beta chains below was sequenced from the same sample in a study of T-cell reconstitution after alpha-beta-depleted transplantation in children. Unique molecular identifiers were incorporated during preparation of the TCRbeta library. TCRdb processed the PCR reads anew with MiXCR; each CDR3 protein has one entry. The repertoire has 250,000 or so distinct CDR3 sequences, just under 8.5% of them found once; the top ten carry 6% to 7%. The sample was PBMCs, mostly from graft donor cells, taken 180 days after TCRalphabeta/CD19-depleted stem cell transplant. Every receptor here comes from a male patient between 5 and 17 years old who had a stem cell transplant for acute lymphoblastic leukemia, so the T cells may come from the graft donor.

This clonotype was detected many times. The chain employs TRBV12-3 or TRBV12-4 and TRBJ2-3, with TRBD2 as a possible D gene (5 bases). The CDR3 totals 13 residues. V lost 5 bases to trimming and J lost 0 bases, with 6 bases between them. Here the CDR3 DNA reads TGTGCCAGCAGTCGGGGTAGCACAGATACGCAGTATTTT. Translated: CASSRGSTDTQYF.

This clonotype was detected many times. The V and J genes are TRBV29-1 and TRBJ1-1; D unresolved. Germline V gene sequence: CDR1 SQVTM, CDR2 ANQGSEA. V was trimmed by 1 base and J by 0 bases, leaving 12 bases between them. There are 15 residues in the CDR3. The CDR3 bases are TGCAGCGTTGAAGTGGCAGCCTCAATGAACACTGAAGCTTTCTTT. This sequence encodes CSVEVAASMNTEAFF.

Ten or more counts support this clonotype. V is TRBV28 and J is TRBJ2-3, with TRBD1 identical over 7 bases. J was trimmed by 0 bases and V by 4 bases; bases with no gene match: 1. In germline, CDR1 is MDHEN, CDR2 SYDVKM. This CDR3 comprises 14 residues. DNA for the CDR3: TGTGCCAGCAGTTGGGACAGTAGCACAGATACGCAGTATTTT. Translated, it gives CASSWDSSTDTQYF.

A few counts support this clonotype. This chain uses TRBV20-1 with TRBJ2-5; D call uncertain. Germline CDR1 is DFQATT and CDR2 is SNEGSKA (reference sequence). This CDR3 contains 12 residues. With 8 bases removed from V and 4 bases from J, the gap between germline ends came to 14 bases. The CDR3 DNA sequence: TGCAGTACCGGCGTATTGAGAGAGACCCAGTACTTC. As protein: CSTGVLRETQYF.

A word on this clonotype: A clone one base away is much larger, so this may be a read error. This chain uses TRBV12-3 or TRBV12-4 with TRBJ1-1; a possible D gene is TRBD1 (6 bases). The CDR3 is 12 residues long. The CDR3 DNA sequence: TGTGCCAGCATTCTAAGGGACACTCAAGCTTTCTTT. It encodes CASILRDTQAFF.

This clonotype showed up many times. This sequence joins TRBV9 and TRBJ2-1, with D possibly matching TRBD1 (6 bases). Germline V gene lookup returns CDR1 SGDLS and CDR2 YYNGEE. The V end was cut by 1 base, the J end by 8 bases, with 13 bases between. The CDR3 is made up of 14 amino acids. The CDR3: CASSVRIRGDEQFF. The CDR3 DNA reads TGTGCCAGCAGCGTACGAATCAGGGGCGATGAGCAGTTCTTC.

In its sample, this clonotype was seen many times. This chain connects TRBV3-1 to TRBJ2-1, with D unresolved. Germline CDR1 LGHDT, CDR2 YNNKEL (reference sequence). Trimming left V 1 base short and J 7 bases short, with 14 bases between. The CDR3 spans 15 residues. CDR3 protein: CASSQVTVLGNEQFF. The CDR3 nucleotides read TGTGCCAGCAGCCAAGTGACTGTATTAGGGAATGAGCAGTTCTTC.

There are many counts of this clonotype. The gene calls are TRBV28 and TRBJ2-5; possibly TRBD1 for D (6 bases). This CDR3 has 12 amino acids. CDR1 is MDHEN, CDR2 SYDVKM, per germline. Deletions cut 10 bases from V and 4 bases from J, with 13 bases between. CDR3 protein: CATVIGGETQYF. The CDR3 bases are TGTGCCACCGTCATAGGGGGAGAGACCCAGTACTTC.

At least ten counts were recorded for this clonotype. Here the CDR3 DNA reads TGTGCCAGCAGCGTAGGAGGGGATACGCAGTATTTT. Translated: CASSVGGDTQYF. V and J are TRBV9 and TRBJ2-3; weak D call: TRBD2 (5 bases). Germline values: CDR1 SGDLS, CDR2 YYNGEE. V was trimmed by 0 bases and J by 6 bases, leaving 5 bases between them. This CDR3 has 12 residues.

This clonotype has a count of ten or more. V gene TRBV9 combines with J gene TRBJ2-3; 11 bases are a match to TRBD2. Germline values: CDR1 SGDLS, CDR2 YYNGEE. V lost 6 bases to trimming and J lost 4 bases; unmatched junction nucleotides: 7. The CDR3 is 15 residues long. CDR3 amino acids: CASTTGGLAADTQYF. DNA for the CDR3: TGTGCCAGCACCACCGGGGGACTAGCGGCAGATACGCAGTATTTT.

The sample holds many counts of this clonotype. The chain is built from TRBV6-1 and TRBJ1-5; no clear D gene. This CDR3 is built from 15 residues. Looked up from germline, CDR1 is MNHNS and CDR2 is SASEGT. The germline V and J ends were trimmed by 4 bases and 5 bases, with 15 bases remaining between them. CDR3 nucleotides: TGTGCCAGCAGTGGACTAAAGGGCCCCTATCAGCCCCAGCATTTT. Translated: CASSGLKGPYQPQHF.

This clonotype has at least ten counts. The chain is built from TRBV28 and TRBJ1-4, with D hard to call. The CDR3 has 15 amino acids. V dropped 6 bases and J dropped 7 bases, with 18 bases sitting between them. Germline assignment: CDR1 MDHEN and CDR2 SYDVKM. CDR3 amino acids: CASSPSGLGGEKLFF. CDR3 nucleotide sequence: TGTGCCAGCAGCCCATCAGGCTTGGGTGGTGAAAAACTGTTTTTT.

At least ten counts were recorded for this clonotype. V gene TRBV29-1 combines with J gene TRBJ1-2; unclear D gene. Looked up from germline, CDR1 is SQVTM and CDR2 is ANQGSEA. V gave up 6 bases and J gave up 5 bases, with 19 bases separating them. This CDR3 region has 14 residues. The CDR3 protein is CSVDTSRNSYGYTF. The DNA for the CDR3 is TGCAGCGTGGATACCAGCCGGAATTCGTATGGCTACACCTTC.

The chain has TRBV7-3 and TRBJ1-1; D gene uncertain. CDR1 SGHTA and CDR2 FQGTGA come from the germline V gene. Trimming cost V 6 bases and J 6 bases, with 17 bases left between them. The CDR3 sequence is 14 residues long. In DNA form, the CDR3 reads TGTGCCAGCAGGGCTCGGGCGGCCAGCCCTGAAGCTTTCTTT. This sequence encodes CASRARAASPEAFF.

This clonotype was counted ten times or more. The CDR3 sequence is CASSLLGGPDTQYF. Written as DNA, the CDR3 is TGTGCCAGCAGCTTATTGGGGGGACCAGATACGCAGTATTTT. The chain has TRBV7-3 and TRBJ2-3, with D possibly TRBD2 on 6 matching bases. Germline V gene sequence: CDR1 SGHTA, CDR2 FQGTGA. This CDR3 has 14 residues. V was shortened by 2 bases and J by 4 bases, with 10 bases between the two germline ends.

At least ten counts were recorded for this clonotype. This chain joins TRBV10-3 and TRBJ1-2; D is unresolved. CDR1 and CDR2 (germline): ENHRY, SYGVKD. Trimming shortened V by 2 bases and J by 4 bases, and 17 bases separated the two germline ends. The CDR3 extends over 16 amino acids. This CDR3 is CAISEGPGVPGYGYTF. DNA for the CDR3: TGTGCCATCAGTGAGGGACCCGGAGTCCCAGGCTATGGCTACACCTTC.

The J gene is TRBJ2-7, the V gene TRBV20-1, with D possibly TRBD1 on 6 matching bases. Trimming removed 6 bases at V and 4 bases at J, with 16 bases between. CDR1 DFQATT and CDR2 SNEGSKA come from the germline V gene (reference sequence). There are 13 residues in the CDR3. Written as DNA, the CDR3 is TGCAGTGCCCCTAGAGGGGGTTATTACGAGCAGTACTTC. Protein sequence: CSAPRGGYYEQYF.

This clonotype appeared many times. The chain uses TRBV19 and TRBJ2-1; D may be TRBD1 (6 bases). Between the trimmed V and J ends, which lost 5 bases and 14 bases, there was a span of 16 bases. CDR3 length equals 12 residues. Germline CDR1 LNHDA, CDR2 SQIVND (reference sequence). The CDR3 spells CASSSGARGEFF. CDR3 coding DNA: TGTGCCAGTAGTTCAGGGGCCCGCGGTGAGTTCTTC. Drawing the rest from reference TRBV19 and TRBJ2-1, the complete variable domain is DGGITQSPKYLFRKEGQNVTLSCEQNLNHDAMYWYRQDPGQGLRLIYYSQIVNDFQKGDIAEGYSVSREKKESFPLTVTSAQKNPTAFYLCASSSGARGEFFGPGTRLTVL.

A note on this clonotype: A much more abundant neighbour one base away suggests this may be a read error. This chain connects TRBV29-1 to TRBJ2-5, with 9 bases matching TRBD1. The CDR3 has 15 residues. Losses at the gene ends were 3 bases for V and 5 bases for J; bases not matched to a gene: 10. Germline assignment: CDR1 SQVTM and CDR2 ANQGSEA. Here the CDR3 reads CSVDSWDRAGETQYF. For the CDR3, the DNA is TGCAGCGTTGACAGCTGGGACAGGGCTGGGGAGACCCAGTACTTC.

The chain joins TRBV7-8 to TRBJ2-7; no reliable D call. Germline V lookup: CDR1 SGHVS, CDR2 FQNEAQ. Trimming stripped 7 bases from V and 3 bases from J, with 16 bases between. This CDR3 spans 14 amino acids. Written as DNA, the CDR3 is TGTGCCAGCACTTCTGAGGTCCCGATCTACGAGCAGTACTTC. This encodes CASTSEVPIYEQYF.

This clonotype was detected many times. The rearrangement uses TRBV5-1 and TRBJ2-2, with D tentatively TRBD1 (6 bases). Germline loops: CDR1 SGHRS, CDR2 YFSETQ. CDR3 length equals 16 residues. Trimming took 1 base from V and 1 from J, leaving 11 bases between them. The CDR3 DNA is TGCGCCAGCAGCTTGATGGGCAGGGGGAACACCGGGGAGCTGTTTTTT. Encoded protein: CASSLMGRGNTGELFF.

This clonotype showed up many times. The chain employs TRBV20-1 and TRBJ2-4; D perhaps matches TRBD2 (5 bases). CDR3 size: 18 residues. Between the trimmed V and J ends, which lost 0 bases and 2 bases, there was a span of 20 bases. CDR1 DFQATT and CDR2 SNEGSKA come from the germline V gene (reference sequence). CDR3 nucleotides: TGCAGTGCTAGAGAGGGCGCCACGGGGTGGAAATCCAAAAACATTCAGTACTTC. Translating it yields CSAREGATGWKSKNIQYF.

J is TRBJ1-2 and V is TRBV5-6, with D possibly matching TRBD1 (5 bases). Trimming removed 6 bases at V and 7 bases at J, with 19 bases between. The CDR3 runs 14 residues. The germline gives CDR1 SGHDT, CDR2 YYEEEE. The CDR3 reads CASILHLPGGGYTF. The CDR3 DNA follows: TGTGCCAGCATTCTACACCTGCCTGGGGGTGGCTACACCTTC. Full variable domain (missing parts from reference TRBV5-6 and TRBJ1-2): DAGVTQSPTHLIKTRGQQVTLRCSPKSGHDTVSWYQQALGQGPQFIFQYYEEEERQRGNFPDRFSGHQFPNYSSELNVNALLLGDSALYLCASILHLPGGGYTFGSGTRLTVV.

This clonotype has a count of ten or more. The J gene is TRBJ2-7, the V gene TRBV10-3; 10 bases align to TRBD2. CDR1 is ENHRY and CDR2 is SYGVKD in the germline V gene. The CDR3 has 15 residues. The junction had 9 bases not matched to a gene; V was cut back by 10 bases and J by 0 bases. The CDR3 coding sequence is TGTGCCACCTCCCACCCTAGCGGGGGCTCCTACGAGCAGTACTTC. This codes for CATSHPSGGSYEQYF.

This clonotype was picked up many times. V gene TRBV4-2 combines with J gene TRBJ2-1, with TRBD2 matching over 10 bases. Trimming at V came to 0 bases and at J to 1 base, leaving 0 bases not matched to a gene. Looked up from germline, CDR1 is LGHNA and CDR2 is YNFKEQ. This CDR3 contains 16 residues. The CDR3 loop is CASSQEAGGSYNEQFF. Written as DNA, the CDR3 is TGTGCCAGCAGCCAAGAAGCGGGGGGGTCCTACAATGAGCAGTTCTTC.

There are many counts of this clonotype. The chain couples TRBV13 to TRBJ2-3; TRBD1 is a possible D gene (6 bases). The CDR3 has 15 residues. V was shortened by 5 bases and J by 2 bases, with 14 bases between the two germline ends. Germline lookup yields CDR1 PRHDT and CDR2 FYEKMQ (reference sequence). CDR3 DNA: TGTGCCAGCAGCCACCGGGACAAAGTCACAGATACGCAGTATTTT. Translated, it gives CASSHRDKVTDTQYF.

This clonotype occurred many times. The chain has TRBV3-1 and TRBJ2-5, with a possible D match to TRBD2 (5 bases). V was clipped by 4 bases and J by 5 bases, with 14 bases between them. The CDR3 covers 14 residues. Looked up from germline, CDR1 is LGHDT and CDR2 is YNNKEL (reference sequence). CDR3 DNA: TGTGCCAGCAGCCTATCGGACTCAAGGGAGACCCAGTACTTC. This translates into CASSLSDSRETQYF.